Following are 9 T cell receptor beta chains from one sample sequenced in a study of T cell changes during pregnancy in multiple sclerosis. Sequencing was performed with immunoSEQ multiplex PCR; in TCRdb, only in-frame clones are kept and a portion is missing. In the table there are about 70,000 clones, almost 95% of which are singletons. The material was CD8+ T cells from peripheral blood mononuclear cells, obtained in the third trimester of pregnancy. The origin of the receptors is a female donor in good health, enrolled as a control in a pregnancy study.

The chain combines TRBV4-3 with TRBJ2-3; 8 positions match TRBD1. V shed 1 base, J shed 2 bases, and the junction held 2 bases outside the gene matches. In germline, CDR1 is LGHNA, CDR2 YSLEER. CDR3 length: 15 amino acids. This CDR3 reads CASSQGQGYTDTQYF. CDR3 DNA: TGCGCCAGCAGCCAAGGACAGGGGTACACAGATACGCAGTATTTT.

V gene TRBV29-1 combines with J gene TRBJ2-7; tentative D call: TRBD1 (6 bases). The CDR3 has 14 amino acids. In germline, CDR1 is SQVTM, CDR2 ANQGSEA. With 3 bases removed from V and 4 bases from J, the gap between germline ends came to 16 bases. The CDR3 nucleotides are TGCAGCGTTGACGGGGACACAGCAGGGTACGAGCAGTACTTC. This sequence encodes CSVDGDTAGYEQYF.

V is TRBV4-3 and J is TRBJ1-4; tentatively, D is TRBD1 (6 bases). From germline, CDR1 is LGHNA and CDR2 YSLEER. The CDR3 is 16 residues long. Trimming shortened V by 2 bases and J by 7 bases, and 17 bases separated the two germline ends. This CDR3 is CASSQTNRAVGEKLFF. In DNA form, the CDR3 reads TGCGCCAGCAGCCAAACAAACAGGGCTGTCGGTGAAAAACTGTTTTTT.

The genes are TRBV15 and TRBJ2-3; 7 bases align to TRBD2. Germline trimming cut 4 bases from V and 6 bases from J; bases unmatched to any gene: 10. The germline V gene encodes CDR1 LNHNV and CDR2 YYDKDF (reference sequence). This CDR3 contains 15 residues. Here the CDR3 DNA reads TGTGCCACCAGCACCGACCCACGGGAGGTCGATACGCAGTATTTT. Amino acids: CATSTDPREVDTQYF.

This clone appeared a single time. The CDR3 DNA reads as TGCGCCAGCAGCCAATCGAGGGCTACCTACGAGCAGTACTTC. Translation: CASSQSRATYEQYF. This chain links TRBV4-3 with TRBJ2-7; D is possibly TRBD2 (5 bases). V gave up 2 bases and J gave up 2 bases, with 10 bases separating them. This CDR3 spans 14 amino acids. In germline, CDR1 is LGHNA, CDR2 YSLEER.

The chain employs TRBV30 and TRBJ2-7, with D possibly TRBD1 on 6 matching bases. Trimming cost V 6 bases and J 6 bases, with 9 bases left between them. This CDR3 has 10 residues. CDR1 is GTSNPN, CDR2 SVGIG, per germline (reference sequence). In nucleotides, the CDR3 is TGTGCCTGCCAGGGGCGCGAGCAGTACTTC. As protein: CACQGREQYF.

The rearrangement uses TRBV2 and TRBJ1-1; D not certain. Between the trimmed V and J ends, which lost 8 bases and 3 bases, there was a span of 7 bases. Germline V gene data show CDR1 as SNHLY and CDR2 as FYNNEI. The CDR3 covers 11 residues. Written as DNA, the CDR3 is TGTGCCAGCGCCGCGTACACTGAAGCTTTCTTT. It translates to CASAAYTEAFF.

The CDR3 region has the DNA TGTGCCAGCAGTACACAGGGGGCTAGCAATCAGCCCCAGCATTTT. Translating it yields CASSTQGASNQPQHF. The chain is built from TRBV6-5 and TRBJ1-5, with 9 bases aligning to TRBD1. The J segment lost 0 bases and the V segment lost 5 bases, leaving 2 bases of the junction unmatched. The CDR3 runs 15 residues. Germline V gene data show CDR1 as MNHEY and CDR2 as SVGAGI.

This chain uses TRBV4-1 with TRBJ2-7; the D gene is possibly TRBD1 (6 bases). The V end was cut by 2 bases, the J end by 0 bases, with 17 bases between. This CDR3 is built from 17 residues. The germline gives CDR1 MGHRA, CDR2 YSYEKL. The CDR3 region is CASSQSDSQTFSYEQYF. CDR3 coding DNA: TGCGCCAGCAGCCAATCGGACAGCCAGACTTTCTCCTACGAGCAGTACTTC.